A selection of T cell receptor beta chains follows, all from one sample in a study of CD8+ T cells in alopecia areata. TCRdb's copy holds only in-frame clones and misses some; the assay was immunoSEQ multiplex PCR. This table has roughly 180,000 clones, roughly 63% appearing once. The starting material was CD4+ T cells sorted from blood, obtained at week 0. These receptors were taken from a human donor with alopecia areata. Each CDR3 is given with its conserved first and last residue. D genes are given only for firm matches. Clone size is stated in some rows and not others, as once, few, many or a class when expanded.

cdr3_aa	cdr3_nt	v_call	j_call	d_call	clone_size
CASATGTQPQHF	TGCGCCAGCGCTACAGGGACTCAGCCCCAGCATTTT	TRBV10-2	TRBJ1-5	.	.
CSVGASGGINEQFF	TGCAGCGTTGGGGCTAGCGGGGGAATTAATGAGCAGTTCTTC	TRBV29-1	TRBJ2-1	TRBD2	few
CSASNRYEQYF	TGCAGTGCTTCGAATCGGTACGAGCAGTACTTC	TRBV20-1	TRBJ2-7	.	.
CSVGTRLSYEQYF	TGCAGCGTCGGAACCAGGCTTAGTTACGAGCAGTACTTC	TRBV29-1	TRBJ2-7	.	.
CACYRDLGYGYTF	TGTGCCTGTTACCGGGACCTTGGGTATGGCTACACCTTC	TRBV30	TRBJ1-2	.	.
CAWSRENEQFF	TGTGCCTGGAGTCGGGAGAATGAGCAGTTCTTC	TRBV30	TRBJ2-1	.	.
CASDQGLGEQYF	TGTGCCAGCGACCAGGGCCTCGGGGAGCAGTACTTC	TRBV9	TRBJ2-7	.	.
CASKDTSRPEQYF	TGTGCCAGCAAGGACACGTCCCGCCCCGAGCAGTACTTC	TRBV27	TRBJ2-7	.	.
CASSSMDRYHGYTF	TGTGCCAGCAGTTCCATGGACAGGTATCACGGCTACACCTTC	TRBV27	TRBJ1-2	TRBD1	.
CASSLGPGTNTGELFF	TGCGCCAGCAGCTTGGGCCCAGGGACCAACACCGGGGAGCTGTTTTTT	TRBV5-1	TRBJ2-2	.	.
CAWSPLGQVTSNTEAFF	TGTGCCTGGAGTCCGCTGGGACAGGTTACCTCGAACACTGAAGCTTTCTTT	TRBV30	TRBJ1-1	TRBD1	.
CAWSTGGGLSYEQYF	TGTGCCTGGAGCACCGGTGGGGGCCTCTCCTACGAGCAGTACTTC	TRBV30	TRBJ2-7	.	.
CASSSLSGGAREQYF	TGTGCCAGCAGCTCCCTGAGCGGGGGGGCGCGCGAGCAGTACTTC	TRBV7-2	TRBJ2-7	TRBD2	few
CASSSRTGTEAFF	TGTGCCAGCTCGAGTCGGACAGGCACTGAAGCTTTCTTT	TRBV25-1	TRBJ1-1	TRBD1	.
CSAQDSVTQPQHF	TGCAGCGCCCAAGACAGTGTAACTCAGCCCCAGCATTTT	TRBV29-1	TRBJ1-5	.	.
CASSVSTGADTQYF	TGTGCCAGTAGTGTCTCAACAGGGGCAGATACGCAGTATTTT	TRBV19	TRBJ2-3	TRBD1	.
CATSRETTVTGELFF	TGTGCCACCAGCAGAGAGACGACGGTGACCGGGGAGCTGTTTTTT	TRBV15	TRBJ2-2	.	.
CASSLRLAGATGTDTQYF	TGCGCCAGCAGCTTAAGACTAGCGGGGGCGACTGGCACAGATACGCAGTATTTT	TRBV5-1	TRBJ2-3	TRBD2	.
CASSPGTNTEAFF	TGTGCCAGCAGTCCCGGGACGAACACTGAAGCTTTCTTT	TRBV6-6	TRBJ1-1	.	.
CASSGLAGGTGELFF	TGTGCCAGCAGTGGCCTAGCGGGGGGCACCGGGGAGCTGTTTTTT	TRBV25-1	TRBJ2-2	TRBD2	.
CASSQLGTEKLFF	TGTGCCAGCAGCCAATTAGGCACTGAAAAACTGTTTTTT	TRBV4-2	TRBJ1-4	.	once
CSVKQGVLNTEAFF	TGCAGCGTCAAACAGGGAGTGCTTAACACTGAAGCTTTCTTT	TRBV29-1	TRBJ1-1	.	.
CAWGGQDHSPLHF	TGTGCCTGGGGGGGGCAGGACCATTCACCCCTCCACTTT	TRBV30	TRBJ1-6	.	.
CASSPSLNTGELFF	TGTGCCAGCAGCCCGAGTCTGAACACCGGGGAGCTGTTTTTT	TRBV7-2	TRBJ2-2	.	.
CASSPPKGLTEAFF	TGTGCCAGCTCACCACCGAAGGGGCTCACTGAAGCTTTCTTT	TRBV18	TRBJ1-1	.	.
CALIPRAGDIQYF	TGTGCCTTAATCCCCAGGGCAGGGGACATTCAGTACTTC	TRBV30	TRBJ2-4	.	.
CASSLSGTLSSGANVLTF	TGTGCCAGCAGCTTAAGCGGGACTTTGTCCTCTGGGGCCAACGTCCTGACTTTC	TRBV11-2	TRBJ2-6	TRBD2	.
CAWSVLSTQYF	TGTGCCTGGAGTGTACTATCCACGCAGTATTTT	TRBV30	TRBJ2-3	.	.
CSVEVGGTGEHQPQHF	TGCAGCGTTGAAGTCGGGGGGACAGGGGAGCATCAGCCCCAGCATTTT	TRBV29-1	TRBJ1-5	TRBD1	.